Listed here are 4 T cell receptor beta chains from one sample, sequenced in a study of brain T cells in children with intractable seizures (dated by TCRdb to 2020 to 2022). Taken with the paper, the label for time point translates to: resected brain tissue, or blood drawn just prior to surgery. Library creation used the immunoSEQ multiplex PCR assay. TCRdb carries this immuneACCESS record with in-frame sequences only. Its versions omit some clonotypes, under half of them owing to an unresolved V gene in the studies checked, with the rest unexplained. Counted in this sample were roughly 120,000 clones; roughly 94% of them appeared once. About 3.8% of the sample is taken by the ten largest. The sample here was peripheral blood, taken at surgery. The receptors come from a boy younger than two with hemimegalencephaly and intractable seizures.

The chain recombines TRBV5-1 with TRBJ2-1, with 16 bases that match TRBD2. Trimming cost V 3 bases and J 7 bases; bases outside gene matches: 10. In germline, CDR1 is SGHRS, CDR2 YFSETQ. The CDR3 has 18 amino acids. For the CDR3, the DNA is TGCGCCAGCAGCTCGGGGACTAGCGGGAGGGCCTTCGAGAATGAGCAGTTCTTC. Protein product: CASSSGTSGRAFENEQFF.

This sequence joins TRBV6-1 and TRBJ1-6; D might be TRBD1 (5 bases). V lost 0 bases, J lost 9 bases, and 9 bases lay in between. This CDR3 is 14 amino acids long. CDR1 and CDR2 (germline): MNHNS, SASEGT. CDR3 coding DNA: TGTGCCAGCAGTGAAGCCGCGGGGCTTTCACCCCTCCACTTT. It is translated as CASSEAAGLSPLHF.

This clone was detected a few times. The chain employs TRBV7-2 and TRBJ1-2; D remains unclear. Trimming removed 2 bases from V and 5 bases from J, with 12 bases in between. This CDR3 region has 14 residues. Germline-derived CDR1 and CDR2 are SGHTA and FQGNSA. The CDR3 DNA reads as TGTGCCAGCAGCTTACCTGCCTCCTTTTATGGCTACACCTTC. It codes for CASSLPASFYGYTF.

This clone was seen only once. The rearrangement uses TRBV11-2 and TRBJ1-4; unclear D gene. The CDR3 covers 15 residues. CDR1 is SGHAT, CDR2 FQNNGV, per germline. V was clipped by 5 bases and J by 5 bases, with 15 bases between them. This CDR3 is CASSTSQEFNEKLFF. The CDR3 nucleotides read TGTGCCAGCAGCACATCTCAGGAATTCAATGAAAAACTGTTTTTT.